What follows is one TCR beta chain and its context. The data were taken from a study of shared clonotypes between healthy human individuals. Here immunoSEQ multiplex PCR was the method, and the copy in TCRdb shows in-frame clones only, minus some. Of 600,000 to 700,000 clones listed, less than 80% are singletons. Germline V gives CDR1 LNHNV, CDR2 YYDKDF (reference sequence). The CDR3 has 14 amino acids. V was shortened by 1 base and J by 8 bases, with 14 bases between the two germline ends. The chain has TRBV15 and TRBJ1-2; perhaps TRBD1 as D (5 bases). Material: memory CD4+ T cells sorted from blood. Indicated subset: CD45RA-negative fraction. The clonotype was recovered from a woman in her 30s in good health. CDR3 in amino acids: CATSRVDSAEGYTF. In DNA, the CDR3 is TGTGCCACCAGCAGAGTTGACAGCGCCGAGGGCTACACCTTC.